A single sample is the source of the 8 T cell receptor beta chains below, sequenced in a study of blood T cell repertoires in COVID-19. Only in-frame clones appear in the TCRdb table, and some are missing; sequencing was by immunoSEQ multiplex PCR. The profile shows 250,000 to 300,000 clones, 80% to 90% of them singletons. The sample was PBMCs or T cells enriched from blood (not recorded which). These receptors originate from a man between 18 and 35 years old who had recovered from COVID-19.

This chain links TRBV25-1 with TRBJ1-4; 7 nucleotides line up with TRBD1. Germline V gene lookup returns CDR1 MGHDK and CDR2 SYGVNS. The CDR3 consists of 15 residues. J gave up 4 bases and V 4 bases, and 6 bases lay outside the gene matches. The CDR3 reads CASSAEQGFNEKLFF. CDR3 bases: TGTGCCAGCAGTGCCGAACAGGGGTTTAATGAAAAACTGTTTTTT. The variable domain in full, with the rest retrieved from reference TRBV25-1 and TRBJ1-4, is EADIYQTPRYLVIGTGKKITLECSQTMGHDKMYWYQQDPGMELHLIHYSYGVNSTEKGDLSSESTVSRIRTEHFPLTLESARPSHTSQYLCASSAEQGFNEKLFFGSGTQLSVL.

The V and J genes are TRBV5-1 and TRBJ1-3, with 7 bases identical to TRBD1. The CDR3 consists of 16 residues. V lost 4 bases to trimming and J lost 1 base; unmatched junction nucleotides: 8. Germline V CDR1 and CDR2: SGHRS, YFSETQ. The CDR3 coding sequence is TGCGCCAGCAGCCCGCGGGACAGCCGATCTGGAAACACCATATATTTT. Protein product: CASSPRDSRSGNTIYF.

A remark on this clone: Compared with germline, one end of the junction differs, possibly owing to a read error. The CDR3: CASSIGDRVWDF. CDR3 in DNA: TGTGCCAGTAGTATCGGGGACAGGGTATGGGATTTT. V and J are TRBV19 and TRBJ2-3; 9 bases fit TRBD1. The germline gives CDR1 LNHDA, CDR2 SQIVND (reference sequence). The CDR3 spans 12 residues.

The CDR3, as DNA: TGTGCCAGCAGTAGACAGGGTAATGGCTACACCTTC. Translation gives CASSRQGNGYTF. The V call is TRBV28, the J call TRBJ1-2, with 7 bases identical to TRBD1. Unmatched junction bases numbered 3, after V lost 5 bases and J lost 6 bases. CDR1 is MDHEN, CDR2 SYDVKM, per germline. CDR3 size: 12 residues.

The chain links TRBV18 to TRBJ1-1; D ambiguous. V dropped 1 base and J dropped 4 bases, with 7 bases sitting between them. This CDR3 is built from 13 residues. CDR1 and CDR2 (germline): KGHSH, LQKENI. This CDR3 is CASSPHSGTEAFF. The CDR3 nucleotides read TGTGCCAGCTCACCACACTCGGGCACTGAAGCTTTCTTT.

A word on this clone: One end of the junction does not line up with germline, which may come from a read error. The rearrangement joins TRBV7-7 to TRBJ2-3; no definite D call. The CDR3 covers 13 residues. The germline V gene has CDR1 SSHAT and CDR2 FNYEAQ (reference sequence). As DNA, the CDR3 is TGTGCTAGCAGCTCGCAGGTCACAGATACGCAGTATTTT. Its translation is CASSSQVTDTQYF.

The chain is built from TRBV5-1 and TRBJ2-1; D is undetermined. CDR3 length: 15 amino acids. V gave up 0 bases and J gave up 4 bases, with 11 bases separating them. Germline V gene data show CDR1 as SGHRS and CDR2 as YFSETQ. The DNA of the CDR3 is TGCGCCAGCAGCTTGGACAGCCTTGGTTACAATGAGCAGTTCTTC. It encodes CASSLDSLGYNEQFF.

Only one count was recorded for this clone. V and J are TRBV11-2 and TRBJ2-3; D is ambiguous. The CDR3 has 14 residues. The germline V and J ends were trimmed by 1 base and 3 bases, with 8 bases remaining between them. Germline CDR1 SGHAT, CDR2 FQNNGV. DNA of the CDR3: TGTGCCAGCAGCTTAGGACTGGAGACAGATACGCAGTATTTT. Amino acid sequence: CASSLGLETDTQYF.